This TCR beta chain derives from a study of blood T cell repertoires in COVID-19. Study as a whole: The samples span acute and convalescent COVID-19 from the United States, Italy and Spain. T cells, B-cell-depleted T cells, or PBMCs supplied cDNA or gDNA.

This CDR3 has 14 amino acids. CDR1 and CDR2 (germline): KGHDR, SFDVKD. The germline V and J ends were trimmed by 5 bases and 3 bases, with 12 bases remaining between them. In the original workflow: Amplified reference gene primers provided the basis for estimating nucleated cell counts. Libraries were prepared by immunoSEQ multiplex PCR; TCRdb keeps only in-frame clonotypes and omits some of them. The V and J calls and clone size are taken from that table; D and trimming were inferred from the DNA. In the table there are 53,000 or so clones, about nine tenths of which are singletons. V usage is TRBV24-1 and J usage is TRBJ1-2; D is ambiguous. The sample taken for sequencing was peripheral blood. The clonotype was recovered from a man in his forties with acute or convalescent COVID-19. The CDR3 region has the DNA TGTGCCACCAGTGCCCAGACTGAGGACTATGGCTACACCTTC. It encodes CATSAQTEDYGYTF.